This TCR beta chain was captured by sequencing in a study of T cell changes during pregnancy in multiple sclerosis. The assay was immunoSEQ multiplex PCR, and TCRdb's table has in-frame clones only and misses some. There are roughly 26,000 clones in the sample; roughly 89% occur only once, and approximately 16% lies in the top ten. The CDR3 covers 13 residues. The germline V gene has CDR1 LNHDA and CDR2 SQIVND (reference sequence). Trimming removed 4 bases from V and 4 bases from J, with 8 bases in between. This TCR derives from a female donor with multiple sclerosis, enrolled in a pregnancy study. Sequencing was performed on CD8+ T cells from peripheral blood mononuclear cells, taken in the second trimester of pregnancy. The J gene is TRBJ2-1, the V gene TRBV19; no clear D gene. The CDR3 region has the DNA TGTGCCAGTAGTACCTACTCGTACAATGAGCAGTTCTTC. It translates to CASSTYSYNEQFF.